This T cell receptor beta chain originates from a study of CD4+ T cells in melanoma. The table came from immunoSEQ multiplex PCR; TCRdb's copy has only in-frame clones and leaves some out. The top ten hold around 4.8% of the sample, which has roughly 60,000 clones, roughly two thirds seen once. The sequence came from a human donor with melanoma. Sequencing input: tumor tissue.

The CDR3 sequence: CASSPDGGTTDTQYF. The DNA of the CDR3 is TGTGCCAGCAGTCCTGACGGGGGTACCACAGATACGCAGTATTTT. The gene calls are TRBV28 and TRBJ2-3, with a possible D match to TRBD2 (6 bases). The CDR3 extends over 15 amino acids. The V and J ends lost 5 bases and 2 bases respectively, with 14 bases between them. Germline V gene data show CDR1 as MDHEN and CDR2 as SYDVKM.